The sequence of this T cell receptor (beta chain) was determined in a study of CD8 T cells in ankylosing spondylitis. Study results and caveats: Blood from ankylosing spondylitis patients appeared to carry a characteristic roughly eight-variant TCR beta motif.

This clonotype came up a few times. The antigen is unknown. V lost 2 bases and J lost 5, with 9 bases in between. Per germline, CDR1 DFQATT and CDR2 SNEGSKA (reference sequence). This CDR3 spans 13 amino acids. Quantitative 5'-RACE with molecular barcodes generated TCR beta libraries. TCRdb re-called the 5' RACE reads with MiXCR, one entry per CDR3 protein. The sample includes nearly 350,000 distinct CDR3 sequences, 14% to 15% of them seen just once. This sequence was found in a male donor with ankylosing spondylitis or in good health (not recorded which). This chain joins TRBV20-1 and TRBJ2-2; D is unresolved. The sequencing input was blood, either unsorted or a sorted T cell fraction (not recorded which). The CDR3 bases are TGCAGTGCTAGATCCACACAGACCGGGGAGCTGTTTTTT. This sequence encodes CSARSTQTGELFF.